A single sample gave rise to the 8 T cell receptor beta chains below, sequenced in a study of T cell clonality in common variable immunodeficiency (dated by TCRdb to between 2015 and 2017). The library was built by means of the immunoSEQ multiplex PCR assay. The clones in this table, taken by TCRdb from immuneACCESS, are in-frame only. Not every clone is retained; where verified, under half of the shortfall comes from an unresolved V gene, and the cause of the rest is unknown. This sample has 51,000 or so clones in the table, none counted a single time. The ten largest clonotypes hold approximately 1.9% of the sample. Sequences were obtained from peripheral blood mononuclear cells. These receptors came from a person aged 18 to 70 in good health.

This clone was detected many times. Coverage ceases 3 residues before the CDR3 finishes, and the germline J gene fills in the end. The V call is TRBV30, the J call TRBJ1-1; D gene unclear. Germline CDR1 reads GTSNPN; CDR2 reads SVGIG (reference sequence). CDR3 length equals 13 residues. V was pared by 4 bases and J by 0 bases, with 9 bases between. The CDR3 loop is CAWNSLLNTEAFF. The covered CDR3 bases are TGTGCCTGGAATTCACTATTGAACACTGAA. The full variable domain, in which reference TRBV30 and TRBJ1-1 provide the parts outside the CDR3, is SQTIHQWPATLVQPVGSPLSLECTVEGTSNPNLYWYRQAAGRGLQLLFYSVGIGQISSEVPQNLSASRPQDRQFILSSKKLLLSDSGFYLCAWNSLLNTEAFFGQGTRLTVV.

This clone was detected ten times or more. The DNA read from the CDR3 is TGCGCCAGCAGTGATATCCGACAGGGGGTAACTGAA. Amino acid sequence: CASSDIRQGVTE. In full, the CDR3 reads CASSDIRQGVTEAFF. The V gene is TRBV5-1, the J gene TRBJ1-1; 9 positions agree with TRBD1. The CDR3 end lies 3 residues beyond the end of the read and is filled in from the germline J gene. The CDR3 is made up of 15 amino acids. CDR1 and CDR2 (germline): SGHRS, YFSETQ. After removal of 5 bases from V and 5 bases from J, the junction contained 10 bases not matched to a gene. Combining the CDR3 with reference TRBV5-1 and TRBJ1-1 gives the whole variable domain KAGVTQTPRYLIKTRGQQVTLSCSPISGHRSVSWYQQTPGQGLQFLFEYFSETQRNKGNFPGRFSGRQFSNSRSEMNVSTLELGDSALYLCASSDIRQGVTEAFFGQGTRLTVV.

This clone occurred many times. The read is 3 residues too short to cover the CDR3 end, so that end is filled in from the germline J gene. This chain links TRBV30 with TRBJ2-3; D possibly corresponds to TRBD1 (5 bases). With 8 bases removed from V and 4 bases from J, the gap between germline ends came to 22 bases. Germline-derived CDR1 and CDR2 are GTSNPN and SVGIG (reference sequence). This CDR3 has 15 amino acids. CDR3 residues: CAARGWGGKADTQYF. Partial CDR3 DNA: TGTGCCGCCCGCGGCTGGGGCGGCAAGGCAGATACG.

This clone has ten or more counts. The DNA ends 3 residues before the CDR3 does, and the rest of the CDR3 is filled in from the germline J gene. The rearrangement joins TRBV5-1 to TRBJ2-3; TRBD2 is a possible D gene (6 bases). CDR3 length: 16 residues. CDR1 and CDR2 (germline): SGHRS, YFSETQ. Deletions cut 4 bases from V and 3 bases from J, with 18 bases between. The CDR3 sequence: CASSQFSPGRTDTQYF. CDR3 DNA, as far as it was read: TGCGCCAGCAGCCAATTTAGCCCGGGGAGGACAGATACG.

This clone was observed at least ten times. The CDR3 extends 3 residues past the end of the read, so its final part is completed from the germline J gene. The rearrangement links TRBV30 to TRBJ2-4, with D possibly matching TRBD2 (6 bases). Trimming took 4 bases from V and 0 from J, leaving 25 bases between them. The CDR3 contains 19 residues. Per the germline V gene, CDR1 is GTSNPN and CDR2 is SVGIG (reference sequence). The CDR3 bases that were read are TGTGCCTGGACTGAACGGCGGGGACCGGACTGGCCAGCCAAAAACATT. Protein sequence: CAWTERRGPDWPAKNI. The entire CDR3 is CAWTERRGPDWPAKNIQYF.

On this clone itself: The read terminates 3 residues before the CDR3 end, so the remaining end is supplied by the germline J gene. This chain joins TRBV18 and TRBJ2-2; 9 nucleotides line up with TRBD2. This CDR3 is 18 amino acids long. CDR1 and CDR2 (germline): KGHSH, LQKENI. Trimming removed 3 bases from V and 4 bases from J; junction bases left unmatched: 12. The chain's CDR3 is CASSPLSMRLAVTGELFF. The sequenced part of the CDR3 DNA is TGTGCCAGCTCACCTCTGAGCATGAGACTAGCGGTCACCGGGGAG. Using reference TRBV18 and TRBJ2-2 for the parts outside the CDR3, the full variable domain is NAGVMQNPRHLVRRRGQEARLRCSPMKGHSHVYWYRQLPEEGLKFMVYLQKENIIDESGMPKERFSAEFPKEGPSILRIQQVVRGDSAAYFCASSPLSMRLAVTGELFFGEGSRLTVL.

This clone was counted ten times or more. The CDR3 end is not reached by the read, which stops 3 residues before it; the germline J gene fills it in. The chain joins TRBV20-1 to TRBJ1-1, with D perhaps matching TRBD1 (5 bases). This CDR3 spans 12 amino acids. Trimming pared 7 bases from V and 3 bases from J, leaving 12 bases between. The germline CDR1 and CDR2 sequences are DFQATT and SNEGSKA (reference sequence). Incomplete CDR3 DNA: TGCAGTGGGAGGGGCCAATACACTGAA. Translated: CSGRGQYTE. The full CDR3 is CSGRGQYTEAFF.

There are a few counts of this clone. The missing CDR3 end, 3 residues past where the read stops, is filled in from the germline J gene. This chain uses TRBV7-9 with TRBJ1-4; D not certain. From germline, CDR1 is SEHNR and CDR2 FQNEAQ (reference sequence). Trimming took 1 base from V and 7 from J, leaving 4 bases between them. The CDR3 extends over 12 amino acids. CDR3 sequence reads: CASSLGVEKLFF. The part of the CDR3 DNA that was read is TGTGCCAGCAGCTTAGGCGTTGAAAAA.